This TCR beta chain was recorded in a study of shared clonotypes between healthy human individuals. Study-wide results and limits: For sorted subsets, rarefaction showed incomplete sequencing despite large depth. The low donor count limited represented genetic and exposure-history diversity.

At the deep level, the assay was run. Measured with immunoSEQ multiplex PCR; TCRdb has only the in-frame clones, and not every one. The data show millions of clones, approximately 92% seen once. In regard to this clone: Its antigen is unknown.

Donors comprised only Caucasian adults living in Nashville, Tennessee. This receptor was obtained from a man between 18 and 29 years old in good health. Sequenced input: naive CD4+ T cells sorted from blood. Subset described: CD45RA+ positively selected.

The DNA of the CDR3 is TGTGCCTGGAGTGACGTGGGACAGCTGAACACCGGGGAGCTGTTTTTT. Protein product: CAWSDVGQLNTGELFF. This chain joins TRBV30 and TRBJ2-2; 7 bases are shared with TRBD1. V shed 1 base and J 1 base; nucleotides not matched to a gene: 6. Germline V CDR1 and CDR2: GTSNPN, SVGIG (reference sequence). The CDR3 runs to 16 residues.